The T cell receptor beta chain under discussion was sequenced for a study of post-analysis software for immune sequencing data. Background on the study: Relapsing-remitting, secondary progressive and progressive-relapsing multiple sclerosis courses were included. General study points: Strong co-clustering by F measure linked samples that shared a preparation batch. Patients showed TRBV5-6, TRBV5-1 and TRBV20-1 among a few TRBV segments more frequent than in controls.

This clonotype was counted only a few times. The antigen is unknown. Unique molecular identifiers were present in the TCR beta cDNA libraries. cDNA molecules numbering around 450,000 came from around 0.96 to 9.9 million T cells. MiXCR, run by TCRdb on the PCR reads, gives a single entry per CDR3 protein. This sample yields around 770,000 distinct CDR3 sequences, of which around 42% are seen a single time; 4.9% belongs to the top ten. CDR1 and CDR2 from the germline V gene are DFQATT and SNEGSKA (reference sequence). The CDR3 is made up of 13 amino acids. The V gene end was trimmed by 1 base and the J gene end by 5 bases; junction bases not matched to a gene: 3.

The receptor comes from a girl aged 5 to 17 with multiple sclerosis. The V and J genes are TRBV20-1 and TRBJ2-7; TRBD2 matches at 9 bases. The sample taken for sequencing was blood. CDR3 DNA sequence: TGCAGTGCTAGAGGGCTAGCGGGAAACGAGCAGTACTTC. Its translation is CSARGLAGNEQYF.